Each of the 23 T cell receptor beta chains below was sequenced from the same sample in a study of cytomegalovirus exposure and HLA in healthy donors. Amplification used 60 Vbeta primers and 13 Jbeta primers. Sequencing used immunoSEQ multiplex PCR; TCRdb keeps in-frame clones, though not all of them. The sample lists 160,000 or so clones; 65% to 90% were seen once. Source material: PBMCs. These receptor sequences come from a woman aged 50 to 65 in good health and CMV-seropositive.

The chain employs TRBV7-9 and TRBJ2-1; 7 bases fit TRBD2. Losses at the gene ends were 3 bases for V and 0 bases for J; bases not matched to a gene: 8. The CDR3 spans 17 residues. The germline V gene has CDR1 SEHNR and CDR2 FQNEAQ (reference sequence). CDR3 amino acids: CASSFLLADNSYNEQFF. The CDR3 coding sequence is TGTGCCAGCAGCTTCCTTCTAGCGGATAACTCCTACAATGAGCAGTTCTTC.

V and J are TRBV5-1 and TRBJ1-4, with D possibly matching TRBD1 (6 bases). Germline V CDR1 and CDR2: SGHRS, YFSETQ. The length of the CDR3 is 18 residues. Trimming left V 4 bases short and J 7 bases short, with 26 bases between. The CDR3 protein is CASSKTGGFEARVEKLFF. The CDR3, as DNA: TGCGCCAGCAGCAAGACAGGCGGATTTGAAGCGCGGGTTGAAAAACTGTTTTTT.

The V and J genes are TRBV4-1 and TRBJ2-2; D gene ambiguous. V shed 0 bases and J shed 8 bases, with 4 bases lying between them. This CDR3 has 12 amino acids. Germline values: CDR1 MGHRA, CDR2 YSYEKL. In DNA form, the CDR3 reads TGCGCCAGCAGCCAAGAAGCTGGGGAGCTGTTTTTT. The encoded protein is CASSQEAGELFF.

The chain carries TRBV7-3 and TRBJ1-1; 8 positions agree with TRBD1. The CDR3 length is 13 residues. Germline loops: CDR1 SGHTA, CDR2 FQGTGA. Losses at the gene ends were 3 bases for V and 6 bases for J; bases not matched to a gene: 3. The CDR3 DNA reads TGTGCCAGCAGCTTCTCAGGGGGCTCTGAAGCTTTCTTT. Amino acids: CASSFSGGSEAFF.

The CDR3 nucleotides read TGTGCCAGCAGCCACCGGGACAGGGGACGTGGCTACACCTTC. Protein sequence: CASSHRDRGRGYTF. V gene TRBV9 combines with J gene TRBJ1-2, with 10 bases lining up with TRBD1. The CDR3 runs to 14 residues. V shed 4 bases, J shed 7 bases, and the junction held 7 bases outside the gene matches. Germline assignment: CDR1 SGDLS and CDR2 YYNGEE.

This clone was found once. The rearrangement links TRBV6-5 to TRBJ2-7, with a tentative D call TRBD2 (5 bases). Germline CDR1 MNHEY, CDR2 SVGAGI. The ends were cut back, 5 bases at V and 5 bases at J, with 19 bases in the middle. The CDR3 totals 15 residues. CDR3 bases: TGTGCCAGCAGTGCCCTCGGAGGTTCTCTGAACGAGCAGTACTTC. Its translation: CASSALGGSLNEQYF.

The chain recombines TRBV6-1 with TRBJ1-1, with 7 bases lining up with TRBD1. CDR1 MNHNS and CDR2 SASEGT come from the germline V gene. CDR3 length: 12 residues. V lost 5 bases and J lost 5; bases outside the gene matches: 2. The DNA of the CDR3 is TGTGCCAGCAGTCCACAGGGGACTGAAGCTTTCTTT. Protein product: CASSPQGTEAFF.

This rearrangement joins TRBV7-2 to TRBJ2-3; D is undetermined. The CDR3 runs 12 residues. The V end was cut by 3 bases, the J end by 7 bases, with 8 bases between. CDR1 and CDR2 (germline): SGHTA, FQGNSA. The CDR3 loop is CASSLAAYTQYF. The CDR3 DNA reads TGTGCCAGCAGCTTGGCCGCCTATACGCAGTATTTT.

V and J are TRBV7-9 and TRBJ2-7; TRBD2 agrees at 7 bases. The CDR3 has 14 residues. The ends lost 1 base at V and 5 bases at J; junction bases unmatched: 5. From germline, CDR1 is SEHNR and CDR2 FQNEAQ (reference sequence). The CDR3 DNA reads TGTGCCAGCAGCTTAGGGGGAGGGAGTGACGAGCAGTACTTC. Its translation: CASSLGGGSDEQYF.

This chain connects TRBV27 to TRBJ2-3; TRBD1 agrees at 9 bases. CDR1 and CDR2 from the germline V gene are MNHEY and SMNVEV (reference sequence). V lost 2 bases to trimming and J lost 4 bases; unmatched junction nucleotides: 4. CDR3 length: 15 residues. CDR3 in amino acids: CASSLGQGRPDTQYF. The CDR3 DNA is TGTGCCAGCAGTTTAGGACAGGGGCGACCAGATACGCAGTATTTT.

The chain uses TRBV11-1 and TRBJ2-2, with D possibly TRBD2 on 6 matching bases. The CDR3 is 13 residues long. CDR1 and CDR2 from the germline V gene are SGHAT and FQDESV (reference sequence). V was shortened by 5 bases and J by 6 bases, with 10 bases between the two germline ends. The CDR3 spells CASSRLGAGELFF. The CDR3 nucleotides are TGTGCCAGCAGCCGACTAGGGGCCGGGGAGCTGTTTTTT. Drawing the rest from reference TRBV11-1 and TRBJ2-2, the complete variable domain is EAEVAQSPRYKITEKSQAVAFWCDPISGHATLYWYRQILGQGPELLVQFQDESVVDDSQLPKDRFSAERLKGVDSTLKIQPAELGDSAMYLCASSRLGAGELFFGEGSRLTVL.

The CDR3 protein is CASSFGQSTNEKLFF. The CDR3 DNA reads TGCGCCAGCAGCTTCGGACAATCAACTAATGAAAAACTGTTTTTT. This chain joins TRBV5-1 and TRBJ1-4; possibly TRBD1 for D (5 bases). Between the trimmed V and J ends, which lost 2 bases and 0 bases, there was a span of 8 bases. Germline V gene lookup returns CDR1 SGHRS and CDR2 YFSETQ. The CDR3 runs 15 residues.

The chain combines TRBV4-3 with TRBJ2-3, with 8 positions matching TRBD2. The junction had 14 bases not matched to a gene; V was cut back by 4 bases and J by 2 bases. Per germline, CDR1 LGHNA and CDR2 YSLEER. The CDR3 is 18 residues long. CDR3 sequence reads: CASSRSPSSGGSTDTQYF. CDR3 coding DNA: TGCGCCAGCAGCCGATCCCCATCGAGCGGGGGATCCACAGATACGCAGTATTTT.

This rearrangement joins TRBV7-6 to TRBJ2-2, with D possibly TRBD2 on 6 matching bases. The CDR3 length is 15 residues. V lost 5 bases and J lost 5, with 15 bases in between. CDR1 and CDR2 (germline): SGHVS, FNYEAQ. The CDR3 reads CASSPDRLGTGELFF. Here the CDR3 DNA reads TGTGCCAGCAGCCCCGACAGACTAGGAACCGGGGAGCTGTTTTTT. Filled out from reference TRBV7-6 and TRBJ2-2, the complete variable domain reads GAGVSQSPRYKVTKRGQDVALRCDPISGHVSLYWYRQALGQGPEFLTYFNYEAQQDKSGLPNDRFSAERPEGSISTLTIQRTEQRDSAMYRCASSPDRLGTGELFFGEGSRLTVL.

V is TRBV2 and J is TRBJ2-1; TRBD2 matches 7 bases. This CDR3 is 16 amino acids long. The J segment lost 5 bases and the V segment lost 7 bases, leaving 14 bases of the junction unmatched. Germline-derived CDR1 and CDR2 are SNHLY and FYNNEI. CDR3 in DNA: TGTGCCAGCACCCAAGGGAGGAGCGGGGCCAACAATGAGCAGTTCTTC. Translated: CASTQGRSGANNEQFF. The complete variable domain, with remaining parts taken from reference TRBV2 and TRBJ2-1, reads EPEVTQTPSHQVTQMGQEVILRCVPISNHLYFYWYRQILGQKVEFLVSFYNNEISEKSEIFDDQFSVERPDGSNFTLKIRSTKLEDSAMYFCASTQGRSGANNEQFFGPGTRLTVL.

The rearrangement joins TRBV7-2 to TRBJ2-5, with D perhaps TRBD2 (6 bases). The CDR3 is made up of 15 amino acids. CDR1 and CDR2 (germline): SGHTA, FQGNSA. Between the trimmed V and J ends, which lost 0 bases and 7 bases, there was a span of 15 bases. The chain's CDR3 is CASSLAEGRSATQYF. In DNA, the CDR3 is TGTGCCAGCAGCTTAGCGGAGGGGAGGTCGGCGACCCAGTACTTC.

This sequence joins TRBV7-6 and TRBJ1-4; D is possibly TRBD1 (5 bases). Trimming took off 2 bases at V and 4 bases at J, with 17 bases between the two ends. The CDR3 is 17 amino acids. Per the germline V gene, CDR1 is SGHVS and CDR2 is FNYEAQ. The CDR3 region is CASSLPSDRLDNEKLFF. The CDR3 nucleotides are TGTGCCAGCAGCTTACCCAGTGACAGATTGGATAATGAAAAACTGTTTTTT.

The chain uses TRBV6-1 and TRBJ1-5, with 7 bases aligning to TRBD1. The CDR3 has 14 residues. Germline V lookup: CDR1 MNHNS, CDR2 SASEGT. V was clipped by 6 bases and J by 6 bases; unmatched bases: 8. CDR3 DNA: TGTGCCAGCAGGGGCGACAGGGTCGGTCAGCCCCAGCATTTT. Translation: CASRGDRVGQPQHF.

V and J are TRBV27 and TRBJ1-1; D is unresolved. The germline V and J ends were trimmed by 8 bases and 1 base, with 11 bases remaining between them. Germline CDR1 is MNHEY and CDR2 is SMNVEV (reference sequence). The CDR3 has 13 residues. The CDR3 protein is CASGHSENTEAFF. The DNA of the CDR3 is TGTGCCAGCGGTCACAGTGAGAACACTGAAGCTTTCTTT.

This sequence joins TRBV6-6 and TRBJ1-1; D gene ambiguous. This CDR3 contains 11 residues. Germline V gene lookup returns CDR1 MNHNY and CDR2 SVGAGI (reference sequence). The V gene lost 4 bases and the J gene lost 8 bases, with 8 bases spanning the gap. CDR3 DNA sequence: TGTGCCAGCAGTTCAGGTACCGAAGCTTTCTTT. Amino acids: CASSSGTEAFF.

The CDR3 here is CASSLATTGLQYGYTF. The CDR3 nucleotides read TGTGCCAGCAGCTTGGCCACCACAGGCCTACAGTATGGCTACACCTTC. The rearrangement links TRBV5-4 to TRBJ1-2; perhaps TRBD1 as D (5 bases). The CDR3 is 16 amino acids. V was shortened by 0 bases and J by 5 bases, with 17 bases between the two germline ends. Germline values: CDR1 SGHNT, CDR2 YYREEE (reference sequence).

This clone was seen just once. The rearrangement uses TRBV6-5 and TRBJ2-2; no reliable D call. Germline CDR1 is MNHEY and CDR2 is SVGAGI. There are 13 residues in the CDR3. V was clipped by 7 bases and J by 4 bases, with 10 bases between them. This chain's CDR3 is CASIHPSTGELFF. For the CDR3, the DNA is TGTGCCAGCATCCATCCCAGCACCGGGGAGCTGTTTTTT.

The V and J genes are TRBV5-1 and TRBJ1-1; D not resolved. The V end was cut by 5 bases, the J end by 5 bases, with 19 bases between. The CDR3 loop spans 15 amino acids. The germline CDR1 and CDR2 sequences are SGHRS and YFSETQ. The CDR3 DNA reads TGCGCCAGCAGTAGGTCAGGAGGAAAGGGAACTGAAGCTTTCTTT. Translated: CASSRSGGKGTEAFF.